This entry features one T cell receptor beta chain sequence. Only in-frame clones appear in the TCRdb table, and some are missing; sequencing was by immunoSEQ multiplex PCR. This table has about 50,000 clones, more than 75% appearing once. The sample is drawn from a study of OX40 agonist ivuxolimab in advanced cancers. Study-level background: Dose-escalation patients were diagnosed with hepatocellular carcinoma, melanoma, renal cell cancer or head and neck cancer. Three patients responded partially, comprising one with hepatocellular carcinoma and two with cutaneous melanoma.

In germline, CDR1 is SGHDT, CDR2 YYEEEE. The CDR3 contains 14 residues. V was cut by 2 bases and J by 0 bases, with 6 bases left in between. The rearrangement links TRBV5-6 to TRBJ2-1; D is unclear. The TCR comes from an adult with an advanced solid tumor such as melanoma, head and neck, liver or kidney cancer. The source was CD4+ or CD8+ T cells sorted from blood, collected in a trial of the OX40 agonist ivuxolimab. Written as DNA, the CDR3 is TGTGCCAGCAGCTTCCGTAGCTCCTACAATGAGCAGTTCTTC. Translation gives CASSFRSSYNEQFF.